This TCR beta chain was recorded in a study of beta chain features in type 1 diabetes. Isolation of CD4+ naive, central memory, regulatory and stem cell-like memory cells was achieved by sorting via CD45RO/CCR7/CD25/CD127/CD95/CD27. Sequenced material consisted of expressed TCRB transcripts (all of the isolated RNA was reverse transcribed). TCRdb's table, derived via immunoSEQ multiplex PCR, lists solely in-frame clones and lacks some. The sample contains approximately 170,000 clones, approximately 9.9% of which appear only once. A few counts support this clone. The TCR comes from a woman in her late teens or twenties in good health. Input material: central memory CD4+ T cells from blood.

The CDR3 DNA follows: TGTGCCAGCAGGAAGGACAGGGAGGGGTACAATGAGCAGTTCTTC. Translated: CASRKDREGYNEQFF. The chain has TRBV6-5 and TRBJ2-1; D may be TRBD1 (8 bases). Germline V gene data show CDR1 as MNHEY and CDR2 as SVGAGI. V dropped 6 bases and J dropped 4 bases, with 16 bases sitting between them. CDR3 length: 15 amino acids.